This TCR beta chain is drawn from a study of OX40 agonist ivuxolimab in advanced cancers. Note on this clone: The target antigen is unknown.

Profiled with immunoSEQ multiplex PCR; TCRdb holds only in-frame clones, not every one. The sample includes tens of thousands of clones, 70% to 90% seen only once; the top ten take around 2.8%. Study results and limitations: People who partly responded at 0.1-3.0 mg/kg had some of the least clonal expansion seen. Among some nonresponders, normalized T-cell clonal expansion was also low. By week 6 at 0.1 to 3.0 mg/kg, blood CD4+ and CD8+ T cells had expanded clonally.

Germline V gives CDR1 GTSNPN, CDR2 SVGIG (reference sequence). There are 15 residues in the CDR3. V lost 2 bases and J lost 7; bases outside the gene matches: 13. The sequence derives from an adult with an advanced solid tumor such as melanoma, head and neck, liver or kidney cancer. This chain connects TRBV30 to TRBJ2-7, with TRBD1 matching over 8 bases. Sequenced material: CD4+ or CD8+ T cells sorted from blood, taken in a trial of the OX40 agonist ivuxolimab. In nucleotides, the CDR3 is TGTGCCTGGAGTCTTGGACAGGGTGGAGTATGGGAGCAGTACTTC. This codes for CAWSLGQGGVWEQYF.